This TCR beta chain was captured in a study of Graves' ophthalmopathy and Graves' hyperthyroidism. Diagnosis used clinical symptoms, serum thyroxine, TRAb, thyroid ultrasound and orbital computed tomography. The authors amplified TCR beta CDR3 regions from RNA transcripts. Second-round multiplex PCR came after first-round RT-PCR with HTBI primers. TCRdb used MiXCR to reprocess the multiplex PCR reads, holding one entry per CDR3 protein. In the table there are approximately 700,000 distinct CDR3 sequences, over 40% of which are singletons. In germline, CDR1 is MGHRA, CDR2 YSYEKL. The CDR3 is made up of 16 amino acids. V lost 0 bases, J lost 0 bases, and 12 bases lay in between.

Specimen: peripheral blood. J is TRBJ2-7 and V is TRBV4-1; D remains unclear. The clonotype was recovered from an adult man with Graves' ophthalmopathy. The CDR3 loop reads CASSQDLPSSSYEQYF. The DNA for the CDR3 is TGCGCCAGCAGCCAAGATCTTCCCTCCTCCTCCTACGAGCAGTACTTC.